Presented here are 5 T cell receptor beta chains from one specimen sequenced in a study of Ad26.COV2.S vaccination and SARS-CoV-2 variants. Assay used: immunoSEQ multiplex PCR; TCRdb lists only in-frame clones, some missing. The sample includes over 400,000 clones, about nine tenths of them seen just once. The treatment is: about 20 received Ad26.COV2.S at low or high dose, single or two shots; roughly five received placebo; per-sample allocation not given. Samples analyzed were those drawn on day 63 after the first vaccine or placebo injection. Sequences were derived from peripheral blood, sampled in a trial of Ad26.COV2.S vaccine versus placebo. These receptors all come from a person between 18 and 60 years old who received the Ad26.COV2.S COVID-19 vaccine or a placebo.

The table lists this clone with a count of one. CDR3 sequence: CATSDFNLAGGSSYNEQFF. Here the CDR3 DNA reads TGTGCCACCAGTGATTTCAATCTAGCGGGAGGAAGCTCCTACAATGAGCAGTTCTTC. The chain carries TRBV24-1 and TRBJ2-1; TRBD2 aligns across 11 bases. CDR1 and CDR2 from the germline V gene are KGHDR and SFDVKD. V lost 1 base, J lost 0 bases, and 7 bases stayed unmatched. The CDR3 has 19 amino acids.

V and J are TRBV11-1 and TRBJ2-1; 9 bases match TRBD1. CDR3 length: 16 amino acids. V lost 7 bases and J lost 8; bases outside the gene matches: 15. From germline, CDR1 is SGHAT and CDR2 FQDESV (reference sequence). The CDR3 loop reads CASTLYRQGGIDEQFF. The CDR3 nucleotides are TGTGCCAGCACCCTCTACCGACAGGGGGGTATTGATGAGCAGTTCTTC.

This chain uses TRBV28 with TRBJ2-7; D is ambiguous. This CDR3 comprises 15 residues. V was trimmed by 1 base and J by 2 bases, leaving 12 bases between them. Germline V gene lookup returns CDR1 MDHEN and CDR2 SYDVKM. The CDR3 DNA follows: TGTGCCAGCAGTTTATTGGGGATGTTCCCCTACGAGCAGTACTTC. Its protein product is CASSLLGMFPYEQYF.

The gene calls are TRBV11-3 and TRBJ1-1; D is unclear. V lost 7 bases to trimming and J lost 3 bases, with 21 bases between them. Germline V gene sequence: CDR1 SGHNT, CDR2 YENEEA. The CDR3 contains 16 residues. The CDR3 region has the DNA TGTGCCAGCATCGTCTTCATCCGGGAAAAGGACACTGAAGCTTTCTTT. Amino acids: CASIVFIREKDTEAFF.

The rearrangement links TRBV7-2 to TRBJ2-1; 9 nucleotides agree with TRBD1. The germline gives CDR1 SGHTA, CDR2 FQGNSA. The CDR3 is 14 residues long. V lost 5 bases to trimming and J lost 4 bases; unmatched junction nucleotides: 3. CDR3 sequence (DNA): TGTGCCAGCAGCCCGGGGACAGGGTACAATGAGCAGTTCTTC. Translating it yields CASSPGTGYNEQFF.